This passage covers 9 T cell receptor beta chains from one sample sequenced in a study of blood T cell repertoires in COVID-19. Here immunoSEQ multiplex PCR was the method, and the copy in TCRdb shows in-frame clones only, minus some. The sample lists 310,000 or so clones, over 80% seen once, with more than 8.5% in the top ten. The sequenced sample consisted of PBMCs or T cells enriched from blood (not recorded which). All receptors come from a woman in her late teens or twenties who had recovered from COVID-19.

The DNA of the CDR3 is TGTGCCAGCAGCCCCAGGGGGCACGAGCAGTACTTC. The encoded protein is CASSPRGHEQYF. The gene calls are TRBV28 and TRBJ2-7; 8 bases match TRBD1. The CDR3 totals 12 residues. Trimming removed 6 bases from V and 5 bases from J; junction bases left unmatched: 3. CDR1 and CDR2 from the germline V gene are MDHEN and SYDVKM.

CDR3 sequence reads: CASSPRGTGSMNTEAFF. CDR3 sequence (DNA): TGTGCCAGCAGTCCCCGGGGGACAGGGTCCATGAACACTGAAGCTTTCTTT. The J gene is TRBJ1-1, the V gene TRBV6-6; 9 nucleotides line up with TRBD1. V gave up 5 bases and J gave up 0 bases; unmatched junction bases: 10. This CDR3 has 17 residues. The germline V gene encodes CDR1 MNHNY and CDR2 SVGAGI (reference sequence).

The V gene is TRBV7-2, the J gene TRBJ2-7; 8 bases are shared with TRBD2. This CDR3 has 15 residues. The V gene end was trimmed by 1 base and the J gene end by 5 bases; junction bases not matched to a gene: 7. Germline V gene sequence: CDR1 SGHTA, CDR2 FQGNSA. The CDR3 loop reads CASSLVSGRGNEQYF. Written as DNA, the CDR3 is TGTGCCAGCAGCTTAGTAAGCGGGAGAGGTAACGAGCAGTACTTC.

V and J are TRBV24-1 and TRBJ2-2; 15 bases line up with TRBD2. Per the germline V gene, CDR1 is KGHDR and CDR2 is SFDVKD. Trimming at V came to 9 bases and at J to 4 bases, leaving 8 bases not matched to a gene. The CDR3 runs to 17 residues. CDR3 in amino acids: CATGGTSGRNSTGELFF. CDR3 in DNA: TGTGCCACCGGGGGGACTAGCGGGAGGAATAGCACCGGGGAGCTGTTTTTT.

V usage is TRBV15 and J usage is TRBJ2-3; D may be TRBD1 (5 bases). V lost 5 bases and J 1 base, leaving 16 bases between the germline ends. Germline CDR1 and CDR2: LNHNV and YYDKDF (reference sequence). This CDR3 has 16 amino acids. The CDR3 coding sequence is TGTGCCACCAGCGTTGGGTGGGCCAGGGGCACAGATACGCAGTATTTT. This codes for CATSVGWARGTDTQYF.

In DNA form, the CDR3 reads TGTGCCAGCAGCTTAGATGGCCAAACTAGCAATCAGCCCCAGCATTTT. Protein: CASSLDGQTSNQPQHF. The chain has TRBV7-8 and TRBJ1-5; D uncertain. The CDR3 totals 16 residues. Looked up from germline, CDR1 is SGHVS and CDR2 is FQNEAQ. The ends were cut back, 1 base at V and 0 bases at J, with 10 bases in the middle.

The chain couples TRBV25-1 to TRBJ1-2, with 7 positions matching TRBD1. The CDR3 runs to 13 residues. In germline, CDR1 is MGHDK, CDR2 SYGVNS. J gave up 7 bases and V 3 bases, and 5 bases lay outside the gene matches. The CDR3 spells CASSERGRSGYTF. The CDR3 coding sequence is TGTGCCAGCAGTGAGAGGGGGCGGAGTGGCTACACCTTC.

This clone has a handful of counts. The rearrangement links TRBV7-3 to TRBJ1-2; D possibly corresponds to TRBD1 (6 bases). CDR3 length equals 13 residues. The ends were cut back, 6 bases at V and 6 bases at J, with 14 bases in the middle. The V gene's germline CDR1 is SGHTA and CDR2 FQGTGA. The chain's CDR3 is CASSPTGSHGYTF. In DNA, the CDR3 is TGTGCCAGCAGTCCTACAGGGTCCCATGGCTACACCTTC. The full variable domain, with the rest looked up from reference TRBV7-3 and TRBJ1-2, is GAGVSQTPSNKVTEKGKYVELRCDPISGHTALYWYRQSLGQGPEFLIYFQGTGAADDSGLPNDRFFAVRPEGSVSTLKIQRTERGDSAVYLCASSPTGSHGYTFGSGTRLTVV.

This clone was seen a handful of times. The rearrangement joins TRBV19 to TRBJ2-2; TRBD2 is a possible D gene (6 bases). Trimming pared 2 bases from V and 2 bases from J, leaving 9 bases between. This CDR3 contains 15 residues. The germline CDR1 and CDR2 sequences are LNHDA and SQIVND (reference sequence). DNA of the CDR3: TGTGCCAGTAGTATATGGGGGGATAACACCGGGGAGCTGTTTTTT. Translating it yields CASSIWGDNTGELFF.